The 8 T cell receptor beta chains below all came from one sample that was sequenced in a study of vaccination and CD4 T cells after COVID-19. Indicated treatment: approximately 11-day PBMC culture with coronavirus spike peptide pools or control peptides (ViraFEST assay). Their cognate antigens are unknown. With the Oncomine TCR Beta short-read assay, DNA from cultured CD4+ T cells was sequenced. TCRdb reprocessed the PCR reads with MiXCR, giving one entry per CDR3 protein. The sample yields roughly 3,700 distinct CDR3 sequences, approximately 40% seen once. The sequenced sample was CD4+ T cells from blood, cultured in vitro. The receptor source for this set is a human donor who had recovered from COVID-19.

V usage is TRBV18 and J usage is TRBJ2-2; D is possibly TRBD1 (5 bases). Germline V CDR1 and CDR2: KGHSH, LQKENI. The V and J ends lost 4 bases and 4 bases respectively, with 7 bases between them. This CDR3 has 13 residues. CDR3 sequence: CASSHDSTGELFF. CDR3 DNA: TGTGCCAGCTCACATGACAGCACCGGGGAGCTGTTTTTT.

This clonotype was detected a few times. The rearrangement joins TRBV6-1 to TRBJ1-6; D call uncertain. Trimming left V 4 bases short and J 9 bases short, with 16 bases between. The CDR3 loop spans 15 amino acids. CDR1 is MNHNS, CDR2 SASEGT, per germline. The CDR3 DNA follows: TGTGCCAGCAGTGGGGAGACAATCCCCAGTTCACCCCTCCACTTT. This sequence encodes CASSGETIPSSPLHF.

This clonotype is deemed medium-sized. CDR3 region: CASSLLQGGQETQYF. The CDR3 nucleotides read TGTGCCAGCAGCCTCCTGCAAGGGGGCCAAGAGACCCAGTACTTC. The chain joins TRBV6-1 to TRBJ2-5, with D possibly matching TRBD1 (6 bases). The CDR3 runs 15 residues. In germline, CDR1 is MNHNS, CDR2 SASEGT. V shed 6 bases and J shed 1 base, with 15 bases lying between them.

The chain couples TRBV30 to TRBJ2-5; 11 bases are shared with TRBD1. The J segment lost 1 base and the V segment lost 5 bases, leaving 0 bases of the junction unmatched. CDR3 length: 13 amino acids. Germline-derived CDR1 and CDR2 are GTSNPN and SVGIG (reference sequence). This CDR3 reads CAWGQGAQETQYF. The DNA for the CDR3 is TGTGCCTGGGGACAGGGGGCCCAAGAGACCCAGTACTTC.

The V call is TRBV11-3, the J call TRBJ2-7; D gene ambiguous. V lost 1 base, J lost 3 bases, and 10 bases lay in between. Germline V gene sequence: CDR1 SGHNT, CDR2 YENEEA. The CDR3 runs to 14 residues. CDR3 sequence: CASSLGVIDYEQYF. CDR3 coding DNA: TGTGCCAGCAGCTTAGGGGTGATCGACTACGAGCAGTACTTC.

This chain joins TRBV18 and TRBJ2-7; 7 positions agree with TRBD1. Germline V CDR1 and CDR2: KGHSH, LQKENI. The ends lost 5 bases at V and 5 bases at J; junction bases unmatched: 12. This CDR3 comprises 15 residues. DNA for the CDR3: TGTGCCAGCTCAGACTCCTCACAGGGGTACAACGAGCAGTACTTC. Translating it yields CASSDSSQGYNEQYF.

This clonotype was observed a few times. The V and J genes are TRBV7-3 and TRBJ1-6; no firm D call. There are 15 residues in the CDR3. Germline values: CDR1 SGHTA, CDR2 FQGTGA. The V gene lost 1 base and the J gene lost 6 bases, with 10 bases spanning the gap. The CDR3 sequence is CASSLIGGVNSPLHF. The CDR3, as DNA: TGTGCCAGCAGCTTAATCGGCGGGGTTAATTCACCCCTCCACTTT.

This clonotype turned up a few times. The chain carries TRBV20-1 and TRBJ2-3, with 8 bases fitting TRBD1. This CDR3 has 14 residues. Germline CDR1 and CDR2: DFQATT and SNEGSKA (reference sequence). After removal of 6 bases from V and 4 bases from J, the junction contained 9 bases not matched to a gene. The CDR3 sequence: CSADDRGGADTQYF. The CDR3 DNA sequence: TGCAGTGCCGACGACAGGGGCGGGGCAGATACGCAGTATTTT.